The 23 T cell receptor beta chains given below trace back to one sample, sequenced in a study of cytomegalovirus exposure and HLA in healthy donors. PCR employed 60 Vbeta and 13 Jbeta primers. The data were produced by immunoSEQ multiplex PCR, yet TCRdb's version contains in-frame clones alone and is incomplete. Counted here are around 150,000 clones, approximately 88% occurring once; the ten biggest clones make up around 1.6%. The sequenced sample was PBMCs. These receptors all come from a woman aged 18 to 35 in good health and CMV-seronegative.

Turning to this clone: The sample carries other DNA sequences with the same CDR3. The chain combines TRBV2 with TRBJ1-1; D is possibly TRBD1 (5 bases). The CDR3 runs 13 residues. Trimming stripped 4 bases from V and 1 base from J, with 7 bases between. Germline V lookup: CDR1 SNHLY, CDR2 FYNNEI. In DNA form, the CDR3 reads TGTGCCAGCAGTGTAACAGGGAACACTGAAGCTTTCTTT. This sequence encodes CASSVTGNTEAFF.

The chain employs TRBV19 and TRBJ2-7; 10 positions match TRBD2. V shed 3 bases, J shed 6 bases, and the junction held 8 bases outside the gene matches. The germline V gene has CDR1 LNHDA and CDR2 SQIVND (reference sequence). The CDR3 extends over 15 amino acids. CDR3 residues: CASSIVSGGAAEQYF. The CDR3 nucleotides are TGTGCCAGTAGTATTGTAAGCGGGGGGGCCGCCGAGCAGTACTTC. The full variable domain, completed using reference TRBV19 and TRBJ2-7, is DGGITQSPKYLFRKEGQNVTLSCEQNLNHDAMYWYRQDPGQGLRLIYYSQIVNDFQKGDIAEGYSVSREKKESFPLTVTSAQKNPTAFYLCASSIVSGGAAEQYFGPGTRLTVT.

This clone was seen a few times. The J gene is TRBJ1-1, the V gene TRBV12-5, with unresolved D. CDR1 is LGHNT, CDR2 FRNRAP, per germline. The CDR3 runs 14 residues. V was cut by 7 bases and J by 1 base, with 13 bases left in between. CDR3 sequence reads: CASASSVPNTEAFF. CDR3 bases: TGTGCTAGTGCCTCGTCCGTCCCGAACACTGAAGCTTTCTTT.

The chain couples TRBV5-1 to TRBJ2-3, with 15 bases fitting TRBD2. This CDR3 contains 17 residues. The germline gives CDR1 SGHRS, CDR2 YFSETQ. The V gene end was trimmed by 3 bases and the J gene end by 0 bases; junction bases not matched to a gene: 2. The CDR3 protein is CASSWGTSGGSTDTQYF. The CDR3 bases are TGCGCCAGCAGCTGGGGGACTAGCGGGGGGAGCACAGATACGCAGTATTTT.

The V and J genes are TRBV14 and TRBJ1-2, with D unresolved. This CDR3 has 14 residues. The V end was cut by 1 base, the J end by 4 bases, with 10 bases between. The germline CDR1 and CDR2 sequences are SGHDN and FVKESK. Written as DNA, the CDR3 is TGTGCCAGCAGCCAAGCCCCTTTGAGCTATGGCTACACCTTC. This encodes CASSQAPLSYGYTF. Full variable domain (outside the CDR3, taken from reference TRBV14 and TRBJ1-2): EAGVTQFPSHSVIEKGQTVTLRCDPISGHDNLYWYRRVMGKEIKFLLHFVKESKQDESGMPNNRFLAERTGGTYSTLKVQPAELEDSGVYFCASSQAPLSYGYTFGSGTRLTVV.

The CDR3: CAWVVITEAFF. The CDR3 coding sequence is TGTGCCTGGGTAGTTATCACTGAAGCTTTCTTT. The rearrangement links TRBV30 to TRBJ1-1, with unresolved D. V was shortened by 5 bases and J by 4 bases, with 8 bases between the two germline ends. The CDR3 spans 11 residues. The germline gives CDR1 GTSNPN, CDR2 SVGIG (reference sequence). Together with reference TRBV30 and TRBJ1-1, the CDR3 gives the full variable domain: SQTIHQWPATLVQPVGSPLSLECTVEGTSNPNLYWYRQAAGRGLQLLFYSVGIGQISSEVPQNLSASRPQDRQFILSSKKLLLSDSGFYLCAWVVITEAFFGQGTRLTVV.

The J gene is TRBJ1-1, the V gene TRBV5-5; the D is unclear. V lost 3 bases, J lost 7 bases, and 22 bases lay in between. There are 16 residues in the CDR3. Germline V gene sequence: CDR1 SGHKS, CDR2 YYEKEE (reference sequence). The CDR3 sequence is CASSSGIMAVDIEAFF. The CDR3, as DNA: TGTGCCAGCAGCTCGGGTATTATGGCAGTCGATATTGAAGCTTTCTTT. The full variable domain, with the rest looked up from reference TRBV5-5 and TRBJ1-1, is DAGVTQSPTHLIKTRGQQVTLRCSPISGHKSVSWYQQVLGQGPQFIFQYYEKEERGRGNFPDRFSARQFPNYSSELNVNALLLGDSALYLCASSSGIMAVDIEAFFGQGTRLTVV.

The CDR3 protein is CASSGQGETQYF. The CDR3 region has the DNA TGTGCCAGCAGCGGACAGGGGGAGACCCAGTACTTC. V is TRBV6-1 and J is TRBJ2-5, with TRBD1 matching 9 bases. The germline V gene encodes CDR1 MNHNS and CDR2 SASEGT. The CDR3 consists of 12 residues. The junction had 1 base not matched to a gene; V was cut back by 6 bases and J by 5 bases.

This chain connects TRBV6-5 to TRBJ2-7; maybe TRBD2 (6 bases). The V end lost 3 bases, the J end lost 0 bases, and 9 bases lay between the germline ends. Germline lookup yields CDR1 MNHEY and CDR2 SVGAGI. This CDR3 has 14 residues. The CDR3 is CASSYGRSSYEQYF. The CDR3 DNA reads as TGTGCCAGCAGTTATGGGAGGAGCTCCTACGAGCAGTACTTC.

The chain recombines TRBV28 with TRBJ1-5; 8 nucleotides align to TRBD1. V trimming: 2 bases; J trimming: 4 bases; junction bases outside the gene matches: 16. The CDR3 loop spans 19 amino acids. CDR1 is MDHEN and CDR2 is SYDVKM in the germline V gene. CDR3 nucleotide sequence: TGTGCCAGCAGTTTACCCCGCACCGACGCAGGGGGCTTGAATCAGCCCCAGCATTTT. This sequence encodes CASSLPRTDAGGLNQPQHF.

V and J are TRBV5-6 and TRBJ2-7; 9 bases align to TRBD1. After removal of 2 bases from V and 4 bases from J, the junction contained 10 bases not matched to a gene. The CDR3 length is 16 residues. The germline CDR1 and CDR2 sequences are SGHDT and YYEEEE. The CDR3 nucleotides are TGTGCCAGCAGCTTAGGGGACAGGGAAGTTTCGTACGAGCAGTACTTC. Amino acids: CASSLGDREVSYEQYF.

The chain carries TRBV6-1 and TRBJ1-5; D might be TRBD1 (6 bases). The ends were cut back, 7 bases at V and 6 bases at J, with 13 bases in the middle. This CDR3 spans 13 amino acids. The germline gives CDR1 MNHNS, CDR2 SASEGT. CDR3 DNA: TGTGCCAGCACCTGGGGAGGGGGTCAGCCCCAGCATTTT. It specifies CASTWGGGQPQHF.

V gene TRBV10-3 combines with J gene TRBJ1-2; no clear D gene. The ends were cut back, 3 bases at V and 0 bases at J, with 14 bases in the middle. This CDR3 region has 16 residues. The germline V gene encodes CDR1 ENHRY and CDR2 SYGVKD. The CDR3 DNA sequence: TGTGCCATCAGTGACCTTGCCTTGAGTACTAACTATGGCTACACCTTC. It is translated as CAISDLALSTNYGYTF.

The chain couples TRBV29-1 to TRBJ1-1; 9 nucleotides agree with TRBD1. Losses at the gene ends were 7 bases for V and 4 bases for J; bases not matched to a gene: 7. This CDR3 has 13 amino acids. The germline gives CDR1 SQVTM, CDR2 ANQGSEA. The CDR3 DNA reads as TGCAGCGCCTGGGACAGGGCGGGCACTGAAGCTTTCTTT. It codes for CSAWDRAGTEAFF.

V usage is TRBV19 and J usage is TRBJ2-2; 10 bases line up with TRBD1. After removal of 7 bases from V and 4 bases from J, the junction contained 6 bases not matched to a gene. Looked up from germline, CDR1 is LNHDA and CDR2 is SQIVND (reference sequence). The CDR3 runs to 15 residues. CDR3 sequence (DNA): TGTGCCAGTACCGCCGGGACAGGGGCCACCGGGGAGCTGTTTTTT. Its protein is CASTAGTGATGELFF. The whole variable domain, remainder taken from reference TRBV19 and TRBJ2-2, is DGGITQSPKYLFRKEGQNVTLSCEQNLNHDAMYWYRQDPGQGLRLIYYSQIVNDFQKGDIAEGYSVSREKKESFPLTVTSAQKNPTAFYLCASTAGTGATGELFFGEGSRLTVL.

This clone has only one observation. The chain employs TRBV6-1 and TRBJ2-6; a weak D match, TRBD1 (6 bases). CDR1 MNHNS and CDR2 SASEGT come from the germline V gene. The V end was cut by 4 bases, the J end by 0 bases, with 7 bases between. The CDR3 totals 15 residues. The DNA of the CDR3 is TGTGCCAGCAGTGGAGGGGGCTCTGGGGCCAACGTCCTGACTTTC. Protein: CASSGGGSGANVLTF.

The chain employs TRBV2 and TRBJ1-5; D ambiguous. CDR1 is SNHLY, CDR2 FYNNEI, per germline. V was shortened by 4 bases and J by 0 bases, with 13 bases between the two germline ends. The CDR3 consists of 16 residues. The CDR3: CASSGGGSYSNQPQHF. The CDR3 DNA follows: TGTGCCAGCAGTGGAGGCGGAAGTTATAGCAATCAGCCCCAGCATTTT. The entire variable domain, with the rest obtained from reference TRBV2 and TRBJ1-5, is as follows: EPEVTQTPSHQVTQMGQEVILRCVPISNHLYFYWYRQILGQKVEFLVSFYNNEISEKSEIFDDQFSVERPDGSNFTLKIRSTKLEDSAMYFCASSGGGSYSNQPQHFGDGTRLSIL.

The CDR3 region is CASSADSYYGYTF. CDR3 bases: TGCGCCAGCAGCGCGGACAGTTACTATGGCTACACCTTC. This chain uses TRBV5-1 with TRBJ1-2, with D perhaps matching TRBD1 (6 bases). The germline V and J ends were trimmed by 4 bases and 3 bases, with 10 bases remaining between them. The CDR3 extends over 13 amino acids. The germline gives CDR1 SGHRS, CDR2 YFSETQ.

Here the CDR3 reads CASSRLAGREQYF. The CDR3 region has the DNA TGTGCCAGCAGCCGTCTAGCGGGGAGGGAGCAGTACTTC. The rearrangement joins TRBV9 to TRBJ2-7, with 9 bases fitting TRBD2. Germline values: CDR1 SGDLS, CDR2 YYNGEE. The V segment lost 4 bases and the J segment 7 bases; nucleotides outside the gene matches: 6. CDR3 size: 13 residues. The full variable domain, rest sourced from reference TRBV9 and TRBJ2-7, is DSGVTQTPKHLITATGQRVTLRCSPRSGDLSVYWYQQSLDQGLQFLIQYYNGEERAKGNILERFSAQQFPDLHSELNLSSLELGDSALYFCASSRLAGREQYFGPGTRLTVT.

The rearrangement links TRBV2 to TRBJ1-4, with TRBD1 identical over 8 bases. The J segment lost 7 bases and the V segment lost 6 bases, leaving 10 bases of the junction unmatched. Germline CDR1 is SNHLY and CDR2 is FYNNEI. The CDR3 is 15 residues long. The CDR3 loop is CASSRTGGGGEKLFF. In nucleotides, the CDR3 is TGTGCCAGCAGCCGCACAGGGGGAGGCGGTGAAAAACTGTTTTTT.

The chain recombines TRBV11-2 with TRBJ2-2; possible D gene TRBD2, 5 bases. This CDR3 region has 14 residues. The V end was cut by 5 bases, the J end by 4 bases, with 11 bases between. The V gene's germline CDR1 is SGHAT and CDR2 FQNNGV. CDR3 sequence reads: CASSDLGSTGELFF. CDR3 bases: TGTGCCAGCAGCGATCTAGGGAGCACCGGGGAGCTGTTTTTT.

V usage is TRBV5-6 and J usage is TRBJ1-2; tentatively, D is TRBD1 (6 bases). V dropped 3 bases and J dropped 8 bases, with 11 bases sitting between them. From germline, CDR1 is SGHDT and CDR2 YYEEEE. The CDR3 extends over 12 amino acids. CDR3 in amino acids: CASSSEGQGYTF. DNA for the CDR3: TGTGCCAGCAGCTCCGAAGGACAGGGCTACACCTTC.

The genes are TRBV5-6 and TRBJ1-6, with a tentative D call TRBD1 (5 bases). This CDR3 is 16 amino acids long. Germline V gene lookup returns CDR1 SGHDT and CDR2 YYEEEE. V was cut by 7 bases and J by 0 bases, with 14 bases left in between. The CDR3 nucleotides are TGTGCCAGCGCGGGGCAGCAAAGCTCCTATAATTCACCCCTCCACTTT. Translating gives CASAGQQSSYNSPLHF.